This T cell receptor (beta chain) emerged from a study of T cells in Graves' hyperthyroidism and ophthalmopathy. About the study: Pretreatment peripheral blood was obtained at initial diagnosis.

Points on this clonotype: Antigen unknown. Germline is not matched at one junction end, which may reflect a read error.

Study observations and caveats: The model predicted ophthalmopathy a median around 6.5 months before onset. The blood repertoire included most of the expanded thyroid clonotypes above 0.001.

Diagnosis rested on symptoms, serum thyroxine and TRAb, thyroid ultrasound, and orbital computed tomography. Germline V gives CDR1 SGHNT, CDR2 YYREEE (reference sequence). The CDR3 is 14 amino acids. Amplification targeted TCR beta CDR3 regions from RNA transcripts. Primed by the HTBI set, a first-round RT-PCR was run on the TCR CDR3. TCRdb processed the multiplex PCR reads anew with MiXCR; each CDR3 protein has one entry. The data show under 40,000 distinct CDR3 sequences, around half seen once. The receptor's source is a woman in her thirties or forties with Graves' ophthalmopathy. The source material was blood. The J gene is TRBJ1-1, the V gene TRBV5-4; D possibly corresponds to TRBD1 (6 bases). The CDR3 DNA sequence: TGTGCCAGCGGCCGAGCCTGGACAGACACTGAAGCCTTCTTT. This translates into CASGRAWTDTEAFF. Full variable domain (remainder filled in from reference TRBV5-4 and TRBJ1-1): ETGVTQSPTHLIKTRGQQVTLRCSSQSGHNTVSWYQQALGQGPQFIFQYYREEENGRGNFPPRFSGLQFPNYSSELNVNALELDDSALYLCASGRAWTDTEAFFGQGTRLTVV.